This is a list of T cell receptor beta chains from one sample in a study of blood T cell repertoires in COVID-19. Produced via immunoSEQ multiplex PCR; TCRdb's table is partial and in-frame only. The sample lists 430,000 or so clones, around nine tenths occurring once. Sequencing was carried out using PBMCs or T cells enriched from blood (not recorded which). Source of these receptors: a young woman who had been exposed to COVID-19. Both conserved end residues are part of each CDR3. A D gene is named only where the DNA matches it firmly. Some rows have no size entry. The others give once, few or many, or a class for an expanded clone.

cdr3_aa: CASSPPQGGPVEQFF
cdr3_nt: TGTGCCAGCTCTCCCCCTCAGGGAGGGCCCGTTGAGCAGTTCTTC
d_call: TRBD2
j_call: TRBJ2-1
v_call: TRBV25-1
clone_size: NA

cdr3_aa: CASRKPGTGSNSPLHF
cdr3_nt: TGCGCCAGCAGGAAGCCGGGGACAGGGAGTAATTCACCCCTCCACTTT
d_call: TRBD1
j_call: TRBJ1-6
v_call: TRBV4-1
clone_size: NA

cdr3_aa: CASRDSNRGNTIYF
cdr3_nt: TGTGCCAGCAGGGACTCTAATAGGGGAAACACCATATATTTT
d_call: NA
j_call: TRBJ1-3
v_call: TRBV6-5
clone_size: NA

cdr3_aa: CASSSWTGSNEQFF
cdr3_nt: TGTGCCAGCAGTTCCTGGACAGGGAGCAATGAGCAGTTCTTC
d_call: TRBD1
j_call: TRBJ2-1
v_call: TRBV28
clone_size: NA

cdr3_aa: CATSRDQGGGYTF
cdr3_nt: TGTGCCACCAGCAGAGATCAAGGGGGTGGCTACACCTTC
d_call: NA
j_call: TRBJ1-2
v_call: TRBV15
clone_size: many

cdr3_aa: CASSSPGTGDGTQYF
cdr3_nt: TGTGCCAGCAGCTCACCCGGGACAGGGGATGGGACCCAGTACTTC
d_call: TRBD1
j_call: TRBJ2-5
v_call: TRBV7-2
clone_size: NA

cdr3_aa: CARPTGQNEKLFF
cdr3_nt: TGTGCCAGACCCACCGGACAGAATGAAAAACTGTTTTTT
d_call: NA
j_call: TRBJ1-4
v_call: TRBV5-3
clone_size: NA

cdr3_aa: CASRPTGQNSGNTIYF
cdr3_nt: TGTGCCAGCAGACCGACGGGACAGAACTCTGGAAACACCATATATTTT
d_call: TRBD1
j_call: TRBJ1-3
v_call: TRBV7-8
clone_size: NA

cdr3_aa: CASSSDRAGYTF
cdr3_nt: TGTGCCAGCAGTTCAGACAGGGCTGGCTACACCTTC
d_call: TRBD1
j_call: TRBJ1-2
v_call: TRBV28
clone_size: NA

cdr3_aa: CASRAWSSGANVLTF
cdr3_nt: TGTGCCAGCAGGGCGTGGAGCTCTGGGGCCAACGTCCTGACTTTC
d_call: NA
j_call: TRBJ2-6
v_call: TRBV7-2
clone_size: NA

cdr3_aa: CASSSGVFQPQHF
cdr3_nt: TGTGCCAGCAGTTCAGGGGTTTTCCAGCCCCAGCATTTT
d_call: NA
j_call: TRBJ1-5
v_call: TRBV28
clone_size: once

cdr3_aa: CASRLDRTPQETQYF
cdr3_nt: TGTGCCAGCAGACTAGACAGGACCCCCCAAGAGACCCAGTACTTC
d_call: NA
j_call: TRBJ2-5
v_call: TRBV6-5
clone_size: NA

cdr3_aa: CASRSNWKGLVKETQYF
cdr3_nt: TGTGCCAGCAGATCCAATTGGAAGGGACTAGTAAAAGAGACCCAGTACTTC
d_call: TRBD2
j_call: TRBJ2-5
v_call: TRBV3-1/TRBV3-2
clone_size: NA

cdr3_aa: CASSRGLAGAEQYF
cdr3_nt: TGTGCCAGCAGTCGGGGACTAGCGGGAGCCGAGCAGTACTTC
d_call: TRBD2
j_call: TRBJ2-7
v_call: TRBV13
clone_size: NA

cdr3_aa: CASSEARTGGEQYF
cdr3_nt: TGTGCCAGCAGTGAAGCAAGGACGGGCGGGGAGCAGTACTTC
d_call: NA
j_call: TRBJ2-7
v_call: TRBV2
clone_size: NA

cdr3_aa: CASSPQGAVDGYTF
cdr3_nt: TGCGCCAGCAGCCCTCAGGGGGCGGTAGATGGCTACACCTTC
d_call: TRBD1
j_call: TRBJ1-2
v_call: TRBV4-3
clone_size: NA

cdr3_aa: CASSLALQGASSPLHF
cdr3_nt: TGTGCCAGCAGCTTAGCCCTGCAGGGGGCTAGTTCACCCCTCCACTTT
d_call: TRBD1
j_call: TRBJ1-6
v_call: TRBV7-2
clone_size: NA

cdr3_aa: CASSEGGTLAKNIQYF
cdr3_nt: TGTGCCAGCAGTGAAGGCGGGACTCTAGCCAAAAACATTCAGTACTTC
d_call: NA
j_call: TRBJ2-4
v_call: TRBV2
clone_size: few

cdr3_aa: CASSLGGIDGYTF
cdr3_nt: TGTGCCAGCAGCTTGGGAGGGATCGATGGCTACACCTTC
d_call: NA
j_call: TRBJ1-2
v_call: TRBV5-6
clone_size: NA

cdr3_aa: CASSYWTGDPHEQYF
cdr3_nt: TGTGCCAGCAGTTACTGGACAGGGGACCCCCACGAGCAGTACTTC
d_call: TRBD1
j_call: TRBJ2-7
v_call: TRBV6-5
clone_size: NA

cdr3_aa: CASSLTSGNSYEQYF
cdr3_nt: TGTGCCAGCAGCTTAACTAGCGGGAACTCCTACGAGCAGTACTTC
d_call: TRBD2
j_call: TRBJ2-7
v_call: TRBV7-2
clone_size: NA

cdr3_aa: CASSSDSLNTEAFF
cdr3_nt: TGTGCCAGCAGCTCGGACAGCCTGAACACTGAAGCTTTCTTT
d_call: NA
j_call: TRBJ1-1
v_call: TRBV11-3
clone_size: NA

cdr3_aa: CASSEVGTGMTEQFF
cdr3_nt: TGTGCCAGCAGTGAAGTGGGGACAGGGATGACTGAGCAGTTCTTC
d_call: TRBD1
j_call: TRBJ2-1
v_call: TRBV6-1
clone_size: NA

cdr3_aa: CASSLAGTVNTEAFF
cdr3_nt: TGCGCCAGCAGCTTGGCCGGGACTGTGAACACTGAAGCTTTCTTT
d_call: NA
j_call: TRBJ1-1
v_call: TRBV5-1
clone_size: NA

cdr3_aa: CATSDGTSWGNEQFF
cdr3_nt: TGTGCCACCAGTGACGGGACTAGTTGGGGCAATGAGCAGTTCTTC
d_call: TRBD2
j_call: TRBJ2-1
v_call: TRBV24-1
clone_size: NA

cdr3_aa: CAWRVQGAVSPLHF
cdr3_nt: TGTGCCTGGAGAGTTCAGGGGGCGGTTTCACCCCTCCACTTT
d_call: TRBD1
j_call: TRBJ1-6
v_call: TRBV30
clone_size: NA

cdr3_aa: CSGLFSGNTIYF
cdr3_nt: TGCAGCGGACTATTCTCTGGAAACACCATATATTTT
d_call: NA
j_call: TRBJ1-3
v_call: TRBV29-1
clone_size: NA

cdr3_aa: CASSSRQGKSMNTEAFF
cdr3_nt: TGTGCCAGCAGCTCCCGACAGGGAAAGTCGATGAACACTGAAGCTTTCTTT
d_call: TRBD1
j_call: TRBJ1-1
v_call: TRBV11-3
clone_size: NA

cdr3_aa: CASSLTGTGTSPLHF
cdr3_nt: TGTGCCAGCAGCTTAACGGGGACAGGGACTTCACCCCTCCACTTT
d_call: TRBD1
j_call: TRBJ1-6
v_call: TRBV7-3
clone_size: once

cdr3_aa: CASSQETRGGRETQYF
cdr3_nt: TGCGCCAGCAGCCAAGAGACGCGGGGGGGCAGGGAGACCCAGTACTTC
d_call: TRBD2
j_call: TRBJ2-5
v_call: TRBV4-1
clone_size: NA

cdr3_aa: CSIRGQSLDTQYF
cdr3_nt: TGCAGCATCCGGGGACAGAGCTTAGATACGCAGTATTTT
d_call: TRBD1
j_call: TRBJ2-3
v_call: TRBV29-1
clone_size: NA

cdr3_aa: CASSEYSGLAGYEQYF
cdr3_nt: TGTGCCAGCAGTGAATATTCGGGACTAGCGGGGTACGAGCAGTACTTC
d_call: TRBD2
j_call: TRBJ2-7
v_call: TRBV25-1
clone_size: NA

cdr3_aa: CSAVSDEQFF
cdr3_nt: TGCAGTGCCGTATCGGATGAGCAGTTCTTC
d_call: NA
j_call: TRBJ2-1
v_call: TRBV20-1
clone_size: NA

cdr3_aa: CASSIYGTGVSGELFF
cdr3_nt: TGTGCCAGTAGTATATACGGGACAGGGGTGAGCGGGGAGCTGTTTTTT
d_call: TRBD1
j_call: TRBJ2-2
v_call: TRBV19
clone_size: once

cdr3_aa: CATSDLRGSYNEQFF
cdr3_nt: TGTGCCACCAGTGACCTCAGGGGTTCCTACAATGAGCAGTTCTTC
d_call: NA
j_call: TRBJ2-1
v_call: TRBV24-1
clone_size: NA

cdr3_aa: CASSPNRVPQETQYF
cdr3_nt: TGTGCCAGCAGCCCTAACAGGGTACCCCAAGAGACCCAGTACTTC
d_call: NA
j_call: TRBJ2-5
v_call: TRBV13
clone_size: NA

cdr3_aa: CASSFPAGDRGTGELFF
cdr3_nt: TGTGCCAGCAGTTTTCCAGCGGGGGACCGGGGGACCGGGGAGCTGTTTTTT
d_call: TRBD2
j_call: TRBJ2-2
v_call: TRBV27
clone_size: NA

cdr3_aa: CASSLDVQYNSPLHF
cdr3_nt: TGTGCCAGCAGCTTAGACGTGCAGTATAATTCACCCCTCCACTTT
d_call: NA
j_call: TRBJ1-6
v_call: TRBV7-9
clone_size: NA

cdr3_aa: CASSLASTGELFF
cdr3_nt: TGTGCCAGCAGCTTGGCCAGCACCGGGGAGCTGTTTTTT
d_call: NA
j_call: TRBJ2-2
v_call: TRBV5-5
clone_size: NA

cdr3_aa: CASSLSAGASSYNSPLHF
cdr3_nt: TGTGCCAGCAGTTTATCCGCGGGGGCTAGCTCCTATAATTCACCCCTCCACTTT
d_call: NA
j_call: TRBJ1-6
v_call: TRBV27
clone_size: NA

cdr3_aa: CASSLDPSGYNEQFF
cdr3_nt: TGTGCCAGCAGCTTAGATCCTAGCGGATACAATGAGCAGTTCTTC
d_call: TRBD2
j_call: TRBJ2-1
v_call: TRBV7-2
clone_size: NA

cdr3_aa: CASSPTSGRSTDTQYF
cdr3_nt: TGTGCCAGTAGTCCAACTAGCGGGAGGAGCACAGATACGCAGTATTTT
d_call: TRBD2
j_call: TRBJ2-3
v_call: TRBV19
clone_size: NA

cdr3_aa: CASSLVGRGAYNEQFF
cdr3_nt: TGTGCCAGCAGCTTAGTAGGACGGGGAGCCTACAATGAGCAGTTCTTC
d_call: NA
j_call: TRBJ2-1
v_call: TRBV7-2
clone_size: NA

cdr3_aa: CASILTGAGNQPQHF
cdr3_nt: TGTGCCAGCATCTTGACAGGGGCTGGCAATCAGCCCCAGCATTTT
d_call: TRBD1
j_call: TRBJ1-5
v_call: TRBV28
clone_size: NA

cdr3_aa: CASSLWQEAGYTF
cdr3_nt: TGTGCCAGCAGTTTATGGCAGGAAGCTGGCTACACCTTC
d_call: NA
j_call: TRBJ1-2
v_call: TRBV28
clone_size: NA

cdr3_aa: CASSSDIGNTIYF
cdr3_nt: TGTGCCAGCAGTTCGGACATAGGGAACACCATATATTTT
d_call: NA
j_call: TRBJ1-3
v_call: TRBV12-3/TRBV12-4
clone_size: NA

cdr3_aa: CATSRVGVNSDTQYF
cdr3_nt: TGTGCCACCAGCAGAGTAGGGGTGAATTCAGATACGCAGTATTTT
d_call: NA
j_call: TRBJ2-3
v_call: TRBV15
clone_size: NA

cdr3_aa: CASSLTWGLALDTQYF
cdr3_nt: TGTGCCAGCAGCTTAACGTGGGGACTAGCGTTAGATACGCAGTATTTT
d_call: TRBD2
j_call: TRBJ2-3
v_call: TRBV9
clone_size: NA